This paragraph reports one T cell receptor (beta chain). Its specificity is unknown. The sample has other DNA sequences that encode this CDR3 too. The V gene end was trimmed by 4 bases and the J gene end by 4 bases; junction bases not matched to a gene: 3. This CDR3 comprises 13 residues. Germline CDR1 SGHVS, CDR2 FNYEAQ. The data derive from a study of shared clonotypes between healthy human individuals. The assay ran at deep level. Sequencing was performed with immunoSEQ multiplex PCR; in TCRdb, only in-frame clones are kept and a portion is missing. This repertoire shows around 2,000,000 clones, about 94% found once; its top ten account for more than 0.9%. CD45RO-negative cells were positively selected for CCR7, leaving out terminally differentiated effector memory CD45RA+ cells. Study-level points and caveats: Some clonotypes were shared by all four sorted-subset donors, while others were not shared. The non-shared ones had lower generation probabilities than the shared ones.

This chain joins TRBV7-6 and TRBJ2-7; 8 nucleotides match TRBD2. The sequence was obtained from a man younger than 30 in good health. The sample consisted of naive CD8+ T cells sorted from blood. The CDR3 spells CASSSGGVYEQYF. The CDR3 DNA is TGTGCCAGCAGCTCGGGGGGGGTGTACGAGCAGTACTTC. The entire variable domain, with the rest obtained from reference TRBV7-6 and TRBJ2-7, is as follows: GAGVSQSPRYKVTKRGQDVALRCDPISGHVSLYWYRQALGQGPEFLTYFNYEAQQDKSGLPNDRFSAERPEGSISTLTIQRTEQRDSAMYRCASSSGGVYEQYFGPGTRLTVT.